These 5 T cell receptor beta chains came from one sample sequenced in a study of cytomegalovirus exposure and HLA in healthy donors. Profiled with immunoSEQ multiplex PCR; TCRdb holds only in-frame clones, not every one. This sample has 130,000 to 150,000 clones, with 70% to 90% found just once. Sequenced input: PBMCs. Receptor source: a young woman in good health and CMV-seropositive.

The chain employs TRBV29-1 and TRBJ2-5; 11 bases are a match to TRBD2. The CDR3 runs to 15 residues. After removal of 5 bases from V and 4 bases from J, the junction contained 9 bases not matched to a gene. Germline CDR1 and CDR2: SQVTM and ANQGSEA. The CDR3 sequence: CSVIYSGRAGETQYF. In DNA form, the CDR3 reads TGCAGCGTTATCTATAGCGGGAGGGCCGGAGAGACCCAGTACTTC.

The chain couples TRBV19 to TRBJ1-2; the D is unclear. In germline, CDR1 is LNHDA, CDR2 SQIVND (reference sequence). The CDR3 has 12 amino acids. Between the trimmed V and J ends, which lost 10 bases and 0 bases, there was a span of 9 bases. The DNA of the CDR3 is TGTGCCACCAACCTAGCTAACTATGGCTACACCTTC. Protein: CATNLANYGYTF.

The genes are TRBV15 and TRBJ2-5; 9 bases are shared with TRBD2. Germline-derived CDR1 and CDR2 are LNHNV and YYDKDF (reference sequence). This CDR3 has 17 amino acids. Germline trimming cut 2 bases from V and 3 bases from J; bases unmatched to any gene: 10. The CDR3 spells CATSRHTSGRKEETQYF. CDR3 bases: TGTGCCACCAGCAGACATACTAGCGGGCGCAAAGAAGAGACCCAGTACTTC.

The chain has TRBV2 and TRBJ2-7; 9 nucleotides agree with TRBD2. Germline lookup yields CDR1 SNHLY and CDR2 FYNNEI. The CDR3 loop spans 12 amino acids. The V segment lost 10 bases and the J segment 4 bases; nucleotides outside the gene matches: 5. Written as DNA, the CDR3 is TGTGCCACCGGACTAGCGATATACGAGCAGTACTTC. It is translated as CATGLAIYEQYF.

The CDR3 DNA reads as TGTGCCAGCAGCTTGGCCTCTGGGACTAGCTTCTATGAGCAGTTCTTC. As protein: CASSLASGTSFYEQFF. The rearrangement uses TRBV5-8 and TRBJ2-1, with 9 bases that match TRBD2. V shed 0 bases, J shed 8 bases, and the junction held 9 bases outside the gene matches. The CDR3 consists of 16 residues. The germline V gene has CDR1 SGHTS and CDR2 YDEGEE.